This entry features one TCR beta chain sequence. Its antigen is undetermined. The data stem from a study of Tregs in tolerant kidney transplant recipients. Background on the study: Recipients received nonmyeloablative bone marrow transplants from related graft donors, with transient mixed chimerism. Whole-study findings and limits: Tolerant patients' donor-specific Tregs expanded beyond overall Tregs, suggesting antigen-driven growth. The small number of patients limits these findings pending further validation.

TCRdb's copy holds only in-frame clones and misses some; the assay was immunoSEQ multiplex PCR. Among approximately 98,000 clones listed, roughly 89% were seen once. Germline CDR1 reads SGHNT; CDR2 reads YYREEE (reference sequence). V lost 3 bases to trimming and J lost 5 bases; unmatched junction nucleotides: 2. This CDR3 contains 15 residues. This specimen was CD4+ T cells from blood, taken before the transplant. The clonotype comes from a human donor who received a combined kidney and bone marrow transplant. The chain joins TRBV5-4 to TRBJ2-3; 14 bases fit TRBD2. The CDR3 DNA follows: TGTGCCAGCAGCTCGGGACTAGCGGGGGAAGATACGCAGTATTTT. This codes for CASSSGLAGEDTQYF. Together with reference TRBV5-4 and TRBJ2-3, the CDR3 gives the full variable domain: ETGVTQSPTHLIKTRGQQVTLRCSSQSGHNTVSWYQQALGQGPQFIFQYYREEENGRGNFPPRFSGLQFPNYSSELNVNALELDDSALYLCASSSGLAGEDTQYFGPGTRLTVL.